This T cell receptor (beta chain) comes out of a study of human T cells and chemical hapten exposure. Time point meaning: patch test 1, 2 weeks after DPC sensitization. Treatment of the sample: therapeutic diphenylcyclopropenone sensitization with weekly scalp DPC. The V and J ends lost 4 bases and 1 base respectively, with 13 bases between them. CDR3 length equals 14 residues. The germline V gene has CDR1 GTSNPN and CDR2 SVGIG (reference sequence). TCRdb independently ran MiXCR on the RACE reads; one entry per CDR3 protein. The table has 180,000 or so distinct CDR3 sequences, about 14% seen once; the top ten hold about 1.8%. This clonotype was found many times.

The J gene is TRBJ1-2, the V gene TRBV30, with D unresolved. This material consisted of whole blood, taken in connection with sensitization to the hapten diphenylcyclopropenone (DPC). The TCR sequence derives from a woman aged 25 to 39 with alopecia areata. Some clones in this sample may be carry-over from other donors' samples. CDR3 nucleotide sequence: TGTGCCTGGACGGGATCTAGCTTTAACTATGGCTACACCTTC. Its translation: CAWTGSSFNYGYTF.